This TCR beta chain was identified in a study of T cells after yellow fever vaccination. Study context: It was SMART-Seq v4 Ultra Low Input that prepared the fractions with low cell numbers. Study-level points and caveats: It was a small share of clonotypes that appeared in both CD4 and CD8 compartments. Among primary-vaccination clones, most reappeared after the booster, at 96% for CD4 and 85% to 90% for CD8.

Details on this clonotype: Its specificity is not known.

They built TCR cDNA with 5'RACE template switching, a step that put in a universal primer site and UMIs. MiXCR, run by TCRdb on the 5' RACE reads, gives a single entry per CDR3 protein. The sample includes a few hundred thousand distinct CDR3 sequences, 15% to 20% of them seen just once. The CDR3 spans 13 residues. With 3 bases removed from V and 6 bases from J, the gap between germline ends came to 12 bases. The sample here was PBMCs, taken 15 days after the yellow fever booster vaccination. This clonotype originated in a man aged 30 to 39 who received the YFV17D yellow fever vaccine. This sequence joins TRBV12-3 or TRBV12-4 and TRBJ2-7, with D possibly being TRBD2 (7 bases). The CDR3 sequence: CASSLGGASEQYF. CDR3 nucleotide sequence: TGTGCCAGCAGTTTGGGGGGGGCTAGCGAGCAGTACTTC.